This TCR beta chain was recovered during a study of blood T cell repertoires in COVID-19. About the research overall: Both acute and convalescent COVID-19 samples were obtained from the United States, Italy and Spain. PBMCs, B-cell-depleted T cells, or T cells were the source of the cDNA or gDNA that made up the material.

The CDR3 covers 14 residues. Per germline, CDR1 MNHNS and CDR2 SASEGT. V lost 3 bases and J 4 bases, leaving 12 bases between the germline ends. Authors' analysis steps: The authors estimated nucleated cell counts from reference gene primer amplification. The data were produced by immunoSEQ multiplex PCR, yet TCRdb's version contains in-frame clones alone and is incomplete. The DNA gave D and trimming, while V, J and clone size come from that table. The sample has 200,000 to 250,000 clones, 80% to 90% seen once. The sequence came from a woman in her seventies with acute or convalescent COVID-19. The sequencing sample was made of peripheral blood. This chain uses TRBV6-1 with TRBJ1-2; the D is unclear. CDR3 nucleotide sequence: TGTGCCAGCAGTGACCGTATCGTCGGCTATGGCTACACCTTC. As protein: CASSDRIVGYGYTF.